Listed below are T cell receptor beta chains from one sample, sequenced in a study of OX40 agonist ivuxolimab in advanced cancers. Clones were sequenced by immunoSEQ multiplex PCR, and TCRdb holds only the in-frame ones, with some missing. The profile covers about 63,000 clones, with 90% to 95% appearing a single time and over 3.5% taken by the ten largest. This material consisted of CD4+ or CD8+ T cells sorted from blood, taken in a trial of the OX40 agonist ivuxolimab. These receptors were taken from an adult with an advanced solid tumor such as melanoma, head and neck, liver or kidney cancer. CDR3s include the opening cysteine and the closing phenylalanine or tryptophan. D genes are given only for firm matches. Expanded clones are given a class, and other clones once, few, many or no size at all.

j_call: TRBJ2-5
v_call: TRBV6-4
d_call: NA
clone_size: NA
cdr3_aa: CASRGLSGLGQETQYF
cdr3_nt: TGTGCCAGCAGGGGCTTAAGTGGGCTGGGCCAAGAGACCCAGTACTTC

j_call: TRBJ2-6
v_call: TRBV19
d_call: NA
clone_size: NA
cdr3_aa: CASSLLSSGANVLTF
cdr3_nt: TGTGCCAGTAGTTTACTGTCTTCTGGGGCCAACGTCCTGACTTTC

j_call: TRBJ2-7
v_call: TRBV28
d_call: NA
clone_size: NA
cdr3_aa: CASRSRGTFYEQYF
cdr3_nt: TGTGCCAGCAGGTCCCGGGGCACCTTCTACGAGCAGTACTTC

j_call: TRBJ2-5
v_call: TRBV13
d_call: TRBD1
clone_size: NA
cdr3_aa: CASSLRLIGATGEKETQYF
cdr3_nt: TGTGCCAGCAGCTTAAGGTTGATTGGGGCGACAGGGGAAAAAGAGACCCAGTACTTC

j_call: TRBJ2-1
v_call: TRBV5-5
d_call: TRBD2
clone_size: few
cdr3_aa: CASSLATSGVSYNEQFF
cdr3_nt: TGTGCCAGCAGCCTAGCGACTAGCGGGGTATCCTACAATGAGCAGTTCTTC

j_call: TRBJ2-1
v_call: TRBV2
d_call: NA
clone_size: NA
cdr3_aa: CASSEALGRTLLVEQFF
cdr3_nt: TGTGCCAGCAGTGAAGCGCTGGGAAGGACTTTGTTGGTTGAGCAGTTCTTC

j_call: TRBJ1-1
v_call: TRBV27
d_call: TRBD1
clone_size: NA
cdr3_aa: CASSPGTGNTEAFF
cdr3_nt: TGTGCCAGCAGCCCAGGGACAGGGAACACTGAAGCTTTCTTT

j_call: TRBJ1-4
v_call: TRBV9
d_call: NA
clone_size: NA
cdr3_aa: CASSPGEKLFF
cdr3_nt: TGTGCCAGCAGTCCGGGTGAAAAACTGTTTTTT

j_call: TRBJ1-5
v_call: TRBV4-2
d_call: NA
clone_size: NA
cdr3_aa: CASSQDYGGDQPQHF
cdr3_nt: TGTGCCAGCAGCCAAGATTACGGGGGGGATCAGCCCCAGCATTTT

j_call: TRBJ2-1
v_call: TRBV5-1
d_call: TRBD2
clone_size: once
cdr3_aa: CASSTRTSRAYNEQFF
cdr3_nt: TGCGCCAGCAGCACGAGGACTAGCCGTGCCTACAATGAGCAGTTCTTC

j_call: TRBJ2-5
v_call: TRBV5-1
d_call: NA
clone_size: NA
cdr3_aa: CASSTTSSQTQYF
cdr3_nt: TGCGCCAGCAGCACAACTAGCAGTCAGACCCAGTACTTC

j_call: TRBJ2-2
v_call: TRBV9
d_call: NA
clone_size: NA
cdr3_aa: CASSLDGGHTGELFF
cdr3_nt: TGTGCCAGCAGCCTAGATGGGGGTCACACCGGGGAGCTGTTTTTT

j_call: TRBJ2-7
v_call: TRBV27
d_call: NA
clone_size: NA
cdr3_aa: CASSFGQTYEQYF
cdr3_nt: TGTGCCAGCAGTTTCGGGCAGACCTACGAGCAGTACTTC

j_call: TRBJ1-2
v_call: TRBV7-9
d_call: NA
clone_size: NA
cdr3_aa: CASSLEGDFYGYTF
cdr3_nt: TGTGCCAGCAGCTTAGAAGGCGATTTCTATGGCTACACCTTC

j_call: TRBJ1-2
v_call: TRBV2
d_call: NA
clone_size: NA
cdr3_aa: CASSASSGRFYGYTF
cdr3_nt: TGTGCCAGCAGTGCGTCATCGGGAAGGTTCTATGGCTACACCTTC

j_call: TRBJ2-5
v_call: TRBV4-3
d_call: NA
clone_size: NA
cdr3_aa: CASSQEGGVETQYF
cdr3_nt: TGCGCCAGCAGCCAAGAGGGGGGAGTGGAGACCCAGTACTTC

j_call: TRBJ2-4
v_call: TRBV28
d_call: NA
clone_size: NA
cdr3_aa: CASSPGQKSIQYF
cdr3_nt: TGTGCCAGCAGCCCTGGACAGAAATCCATTCAGTACTTC

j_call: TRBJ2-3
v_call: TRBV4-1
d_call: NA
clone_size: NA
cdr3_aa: CASSQVAGLTDTQYF
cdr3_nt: TGCGCCAGCAGCCAAGTCGCAGGGTTAACAGATACGCAGTATTTT

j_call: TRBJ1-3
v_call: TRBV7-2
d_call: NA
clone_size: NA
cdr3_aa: CASSFLMGGSGNTIYF
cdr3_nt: TGTGCCAGCAGCTTCCTGATGGGGGGCTCTGGAAACACCATATATTTT

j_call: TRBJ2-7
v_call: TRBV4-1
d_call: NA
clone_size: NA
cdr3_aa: CASSQGAGGEQYF
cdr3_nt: TGCGCCAGCAGCCAAGGGGCCGGGGGCGAGCAGTACTTC

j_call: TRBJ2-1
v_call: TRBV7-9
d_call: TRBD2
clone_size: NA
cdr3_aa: CASTPSRLAGRNEQFF
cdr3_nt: TGTGCCAGCACCCCATCCCGACTAGCGGGGAGGAATGAGCAGTTCTTC

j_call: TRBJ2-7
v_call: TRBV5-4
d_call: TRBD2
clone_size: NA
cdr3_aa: CASSPGTSGTDEQYF
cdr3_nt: TGTGCCAGCAGCCCCGGGACTAGCGGGACCGACGAGCAGTACTTC

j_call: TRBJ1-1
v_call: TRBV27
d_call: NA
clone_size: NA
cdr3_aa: CASHTVVGDTEAFF
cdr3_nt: TGTGCCAGCCACACAGTAGTAGGTGACACTGAAGCTTTCTTT

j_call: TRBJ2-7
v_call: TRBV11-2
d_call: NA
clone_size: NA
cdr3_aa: CASSLERISYEQYF
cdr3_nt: TGTGCCAGCAGCTTAGAGCGGATCTCCTACGAGCAGTACTTC

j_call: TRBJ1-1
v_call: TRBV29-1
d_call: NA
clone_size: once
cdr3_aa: CSVYDREAFF
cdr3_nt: TGCAGCGTTTATGACAGGGAAGCTTTCTTT

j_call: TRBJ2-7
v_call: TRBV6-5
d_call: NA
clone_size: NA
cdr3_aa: CASSYSSGQSYEQYF
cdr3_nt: TGTGCCAGCAGTTATTCCTCAGGACAGAGCTACGAGCAGTACTTC

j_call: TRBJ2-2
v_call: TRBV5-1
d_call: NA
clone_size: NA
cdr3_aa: CASSLEQFYSNTGELFF
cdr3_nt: TGCGCCAGCAGCTTGGAGCAGTTTTACTCGAACACCGGGGAGCTGTTTTTT

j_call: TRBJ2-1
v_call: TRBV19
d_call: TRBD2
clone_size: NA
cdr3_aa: CASSILAGRFNEQFF
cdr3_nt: TGTGCCAGTAGTATTCTAGCGGGTCGCTTCAATGAGCAGTTCTTC

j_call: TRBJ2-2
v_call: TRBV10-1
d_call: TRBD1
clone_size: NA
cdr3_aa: CASGQGSGELFF
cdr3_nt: TGCGCCAGCGGACAGGGTTCCGGGGAGCTGTTTTTT

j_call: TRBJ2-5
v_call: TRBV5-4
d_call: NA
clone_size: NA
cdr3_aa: CASSWNPGQPQETQYF
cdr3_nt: TGTGCCAGCAGCTGGAACCCGGGACAACCCCAAGAGACCCAGTACTTC

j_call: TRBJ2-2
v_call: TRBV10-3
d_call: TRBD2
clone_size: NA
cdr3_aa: CAISPLGLAGGPNTGELFF
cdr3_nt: TGTGCCATCAGTCCTTTAGGACTAGCGGGAGGTCCGAACACCGGGGAGCTGTTTTTT

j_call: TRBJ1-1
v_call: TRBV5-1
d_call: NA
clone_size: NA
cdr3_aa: CASSSGSSNTEAFF
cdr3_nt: TGCGCCAGCAGCTCTGGCAGCTCGAACACTGAAGCTTTCTTT

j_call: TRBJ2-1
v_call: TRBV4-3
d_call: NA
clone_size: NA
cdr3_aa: CASSQAVAIDWYNEQFF
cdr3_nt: TGCGCCAGCAGCCAAGCCGTTGCTATTGACTGGTACAATGAGCAGTTCTTC

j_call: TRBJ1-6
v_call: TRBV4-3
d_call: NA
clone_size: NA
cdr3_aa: CASSQQGPSMADNSPLHF
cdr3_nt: TGCGCCAGCAGCCAACAGGGACCGTCGATGGCCGATAATTCACCCCTCCACTTT

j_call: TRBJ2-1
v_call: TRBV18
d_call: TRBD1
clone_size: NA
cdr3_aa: CASSLRQGEDNEQFF
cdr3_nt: TGTGCCAGCTCACTTCGACAGGGTGAAGACAATGAGCAGTTCTTC

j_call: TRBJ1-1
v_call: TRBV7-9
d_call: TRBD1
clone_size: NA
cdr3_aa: CASSLSEGARAFF
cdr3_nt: TGTGCCAGCAGCTTAAGTGAGGGGGCGCGAGCTTTCTTT

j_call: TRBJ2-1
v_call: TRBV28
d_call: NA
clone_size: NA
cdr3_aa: CASRGPANEQFF
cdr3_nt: TGTGCCAGTAGGGGCCCTGCCAATGAGCAGTTCTTC

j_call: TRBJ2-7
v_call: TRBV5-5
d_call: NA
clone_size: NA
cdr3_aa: CASSLAPGLSYEQYF
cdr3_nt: TGTGCCAGCAGCTTGGCCCCGGGACTTTCATACGAGCAGTACTTC

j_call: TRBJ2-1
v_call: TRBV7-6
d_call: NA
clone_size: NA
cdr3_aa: CASSGGPKQFF
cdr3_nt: TGTGCCAGCAGCGGGGGGCCTAAGCAGTTCTTC

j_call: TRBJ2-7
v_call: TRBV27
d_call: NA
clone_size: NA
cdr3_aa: CATRGGRPDQYF
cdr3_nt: TGTGCCACCCGCGGGGGCAGGCCGGATCAGTACTTC

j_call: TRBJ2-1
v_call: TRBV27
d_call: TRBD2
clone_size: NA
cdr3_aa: CASSFPRPLAGGYNEQFF
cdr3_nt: TGTGCCAGCAGTTTCCCCCGACCCCTAGCGGGGGGGTACAATGAGCAGTTCTTC

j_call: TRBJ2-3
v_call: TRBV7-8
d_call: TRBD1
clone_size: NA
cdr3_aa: CASSLEGQGVADTQYF
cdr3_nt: TGTGCCAGCAGCTTAGAGGGACAGGGGGTAGCAGATACGCAGTATTTT

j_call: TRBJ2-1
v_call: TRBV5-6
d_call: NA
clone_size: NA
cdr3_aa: CASSPKDLGNEQFF
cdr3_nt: TGTGCCAGCAGCCCGAAGGATTTAGGCAATGAGCAGTTCTTC

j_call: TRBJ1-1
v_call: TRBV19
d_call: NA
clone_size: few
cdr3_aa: CASSISRTANTEAFF
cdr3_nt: TGTGCCAGTAGTATATCCAGGACAGCGAACACTGAAGCTTTCTTT

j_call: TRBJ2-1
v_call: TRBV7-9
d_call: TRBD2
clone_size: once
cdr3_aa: CASSYPQGKASGNEQFF
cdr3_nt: TGTGCCAGCAGCTACCCTCAGGGTAAGGCTAGCGGGAATGAGCAGTTCTTC

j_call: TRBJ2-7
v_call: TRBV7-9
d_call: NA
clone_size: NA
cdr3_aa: CASSFGPEQYF
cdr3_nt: TGTGCCAGCAGCTTTGGCCCCGAGCAGTACTTC

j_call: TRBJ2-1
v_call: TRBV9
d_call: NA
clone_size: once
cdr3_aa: CASSALQGRVGNEQFF
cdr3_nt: TGTGCCAGCAGCGCCCTACAGGGACGGGTGGGCAATGAGCAGTTCTTC

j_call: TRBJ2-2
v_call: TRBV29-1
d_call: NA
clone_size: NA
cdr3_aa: CSVVLANTGELFF
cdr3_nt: TGCAGCGTTGTACTAGCGAACACCGGGGAGCTGTTTTTT